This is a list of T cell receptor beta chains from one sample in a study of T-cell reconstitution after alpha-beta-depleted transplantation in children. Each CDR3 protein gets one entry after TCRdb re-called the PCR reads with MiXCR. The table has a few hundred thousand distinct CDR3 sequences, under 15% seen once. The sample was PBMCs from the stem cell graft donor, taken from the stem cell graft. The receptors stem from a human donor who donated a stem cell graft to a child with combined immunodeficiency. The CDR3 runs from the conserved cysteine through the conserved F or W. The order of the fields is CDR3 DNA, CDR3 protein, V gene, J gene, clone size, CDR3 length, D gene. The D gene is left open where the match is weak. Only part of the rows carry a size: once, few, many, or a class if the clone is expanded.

CDR3nt: TGTGCCAGCAGTTTGCCGCAGTTCTTC
CDR3aa: CASSLPQFF
v_gene: TRBV12-3/TRBV12-4
j_gene: TRBJ2-1
abundance: NA
len: 9
d_gene: NA

CDR3nt: TGTGCCAGCAGCTTGGACCGTAACGAGCAGTACTTC
CDR3aa: CASSLDRNEQYF
v_gene: TRBV7-2
j_gene: TRBJ2-7
abundance: many
len: 12
d_gene: NA

CDR3nt: TGTGCCAGCAGCTTAGATTATAAGGGTTACGAGCAGTACTTC
CDR3aa: CASSLDYKGYEQYF
v_gene: TRBV11-2
j_gene: TRBJ2-7
abundance: NA
len: 14
d_gene: NA

CDR3nt: TGCGCCAGCAGCCAAGATCTGGTCAGGGCGAACACTGAAGCTTTCTTT
CDR3aa: CASSQDLVRANTEAFF
v_gene: TRBV4-3
j_gene: TRBJ1-1
abundance: many
len: 16
d_gene: NA

CDR3nt: TGTGCCAGCAGTTTGAGAATAGGGGATAGCAATCAGCCCCAGCATTTT
CDR3aa: CASSLRIGDSNQPQHF
v_gene: TRBV12-3/TRBV12-4
j_gene: TRBJ1-5
abundance: few
len: 16
d_gene: NA

CDR3nt: TGCAGTGCCCAACTCAGGGCCGCGCAGTATTTT
CDR3aa: CSAQLRAAQYF
v_gene: TRBV20-1
j_gene: TRBJ2-3
abundance: few
len: 11
d_gene: NA

CDR3nt: TGTGCCAGCAGTTCGTCTGGGGAAGCCACAGATACGCAGTATTTT
CDR3aa: CASSSSGEATDTQYF
v_gene: TRBV6-2/TRBV6-3
j_gene: TRBJ2-3
abundance: few
len: 15
d_gene: NA

CDR3nt: TGTGCCAGCACGACTCACCGGGACAGGGGCTTTGACACTGAAGCTTTCTTT
CDR3aa: CASTTHRDRGFDTEAFF
v_gene: TRBV13
j_gene: TRBJ1-1
abundance: NA
len: 17
d_gene: TRBD1

CDR3nt: TGCGCCAGCAGTGATCTAGCGGGGGGGAGCTCCTACGAGCAGTACTTC
CDR3aa: CASSDLAGGSSYEQYF
v_gene: TRBV10-2
j_gene: TRBJ2-7
abundance: NA
len: 16
d_gene: TRBD2

CDR3nt: TGTGCCAGCAGTTTAGGGGTTTCTACCTACGAGCAGTACTTC
CDR3aa: CASSLGVSTYEQYF
v_gene: TRBV12-3/TRBV12-4
j_gene: TRBJ2-7
abundance: NA
len: 14
d_gene: NA

CDR3nt: TGTGCCAGCAGTCCCGCACTTCTATACAATGAGCAGTTCTTC
CDR3aa: CASSPALLYNEQFF
v_gene: TRBV12-3/TRBV12-4
j_gene: TRBJ2-1
abundance: NA
len: 14
d_gene: NA

CDR3nt: TGTGCCAGCAGTGAAGCGGAGCAGGGGGGACAGCCCCAGCATTTT
CDR3aa: CASSEAEQGGQPQHF
v_gene: TRBV6-1
j_gene: TRBJ1-5
abundance: few
len: 15
d_gene: TRBD1

CDR3nt: TGCAGTGCCCCCAGGGGTGGGTCTGGAAACACCATATATTTT
CDR3aa: CSAPRGGSGNTIYF
v_gene: TRBV20-1
j_gene: TRBJ1-3
abundance: NA
len: 14
d_gene: NA

CDR3nt: TGTGCCAGCAGTGGACTAGCAATCCTCCAAGAGACCCAGTACTTC
CDR3aa: CASSGLAILQETQYF
v_gene: TRBV6-2/TRBV6-3
j_gene: TRBJ2-5
abundance: NA
len: 15
d_gene: TRBD2

CDR3nt: TGTGCCAGCAGTTTTTTGCGGCCCGGGGAGCTGTTTTTT
CDR3aa: CASSFLRPGELFF
v_gene: TRBV12-3/TRBV12-4
j_gene: TRBJ2-2
abundance: few
len: 13
d_gene: NA

CDR3nt: TGTGCCAGCAGTTTATTAAGGGACTCGAATGAGCAGTTCTTC
CDR3aa: CASSLLRDSNEQFF
v_gene: TRBV12-3/TRBV12-4
j_gene: TRBJ2-1
abundance: few
len: 14
d_gene: NA

CDR3nt: TGTGCCAGCACCCCACCGGGGGCCGGGGAGCTGTTTTTT
CDR3aa: CASTPPGAGELFF
v_gene: TRBV28
j_gene: TRBJ2-2
abundance: NA
len: 13
d_gene: NA

CDR3nt: TGCGCCAGCAGCCAAGAACGGAACACCGGGGAGCTGTTTTTT
CDR3aa: CASSQERNTGELFF
v_gene: TRBV4-3
j_gene: TRBJ2-2
abundance: NA
len: 14
d_gene: NA

CDR3nt: TGTGCCAGCTCACCACGAAACCGGGTCTCTAATCAGCCCCAGCATTTT
CDR3aa: CASSPRNRVSNQPQHF
v_gene: TRBV18
j_gene: TRBJ1-5
abundance: NA
len: 16
d_gene: NA

CDR3nt: TGTGCCAGCAGCCCCCCCGGGGGAAGGTGGTACGAGCAGTACTTC
CDR3aa: CASSPPGGRWYEQYF
v_gene: TRBV7-9
j_gene: TRBJ2-7
abundance: many
len: 15
d_gene: NA

CDR3nt: TGTGCCAGCAGCTTATCGGTGGGCGTAAAGAACACTGAAGCTTTCTTT
CDR3aa: CASSLSVGVKNTEAFF
v_gene: TRBV7-6
j_gene: TRBJ1-1
abundance: many
len: 16
d_gene: NA

CDR3nt: TGTGCCAGCAGTGACAGGGGTCGTTTAGATACGCAGTATTTT
CDR3aa: CASSDRGRLDTQYF
v_gene: TRBV6-1
j_gene: TRBJ2-3
abundance: NA
len: 14
d_gene: NA

CDR3nt: TGTGCCAGCAGCTTACAACTAGCACGCACAGATACGCAGTATTTT
CDR3aa: CASSLQLARTDTQYF
v_gene: TRBV7-2
j_gene: TRBJ2-3
abundance: many
len: 15
d_gene: NA

CDR3nt: TGCGCCAGCAGCCAAGGAAACCCGACAGGGGGCGAGGAGACCCAGTACTTC
CDR3aa: CASSQGNPTGGEETQYF
v_gene: TRBV4-3
j_gene: TRBJ2-5
abundance: NA
len: 17
d_gene: TRBD1

CDR3nt: TGTGCCAGCAGCTTAGCGGGACAGGGTCCTCAGCCCCAGCATTTT
CDR3aa: CASSLAGQGPQPQHF
v_gene: TRBV7-8
j_gene: TRBJ1-5
abundance: NA
len: 15
d_gene: TRBD1

CDR3nt: TGTGCCAGCAGGCTCCTTGAATCCCAAGAGACCCAGTACTTC
CDR3aa: CASRLLESQETQYF
v_gene: TRBV3-1
j_gene: TRBJ2-5
abundance: few
len: 14
d_gene: NA

CDR3nt: TGTGCCAGCCTGCCTACGACAGGGGTCAATGAGCAGTTCTTC
CDR3aa: CASLPTTGVNEQFF
v_gene: TRBV12-3/TRBV12-4
j_gene: TRBJ2-1
abundance: many
len: 14
d_gene: TRBD1

CDR3nt: TGTGCCAGCAGCTTACCACGGGGGTCCTACGAGCAGTACTTC
CDR3aa: CASSLPRGSYEQYF
v_gene: TRBV7-9
j_gene: TRBJ2-7
abundance: NA
len: 14
d_gene: NA

CDR3nt: TGCGCCAGCAGCCAAGGGGACTATCAAAATGAGCAGTTCTTC
CDR3aa: CASSQGDYQNEQFF
v_gene: TRBV4-1
j_gene: TRBJ2-1
abundance: few
len: 14
d_gene: TRBD2

CDR3nt: TGCGCCAGCAGCTTGGGTCAGGGGAATTACTACGAGCAGTACTTC
CDR3aa: CASSLGQGNYYEQYF
v_gene: TRBV5-1
j_gene: TRBJ2-7
abundance: NA
len: 15
d_gene: NA

CDR3nt: TGCGCCAGCAGCCCGGGACAGGAGGTTTACAATGAGCAGTTCTTC
CDR3aa: CASSPGQEVYNEQFF
v_gene: TRBV5-1
j_gene: TRBJ2-1
abundance: many
len: 15
d_gene: TRBD1

CDR3nt: TGTGCCAGCAGCCCCCGACTAGCGGTGCCTGAGCAGTTCTTC
CDR3aa: CASSPRLAVPEQFF
v_gene: TRBV11-3
j_gene: TRBJ2-1
abundance: NA
len: 14
d_gene: TRBD2

CDR3nt: TGTGCCAGCAGCTTCCCCGGTCAGGCTGGAAACACCATATATTTT
CDR3aa: CASSFPGQAGNTIYF
v_gene: TRBV5-5
j_gene: TRBJ1-3
abundance: many
len: 15
d_gene: NA

CDR3nt: TGTGCCAGCAGTTCACACCCGGGACTAGACCAAGAGACCCAGTACTTC
CDR3aa: CASSSHPGLDQETQYF
v_gene: TRBV27
j_gene: TRBJ2-5
abundance: many
len: 16
d_gene: TRBD2

CDR3nt: TGTGCCAGCAGTCCTCAGGGAGGTTCTAGGACCTCGGAGCAGTTCTTC
CDR3aa: CASSPQGGSRTSEQFF
v_gene: TRBV6-2/TRBV6-3
j_gene: TRBJ2-1
abundance: NA
len: 16
d_gene: NA

CDR3nt: TGCAGCGTTGCTCGGGGTAGGGCAGATACGCAGTATTTT
CDR3aa: CSVARGRADTQYF
v_gene: TRBV29-1
j_gene: TRBJ2-3
abundance: many
len: 13
d_gene: NA

CDR3nt: TGCAGTGCCAACAAGGTCGATGAGCAGTTCTTC
CDR3aa: CSANKVDEQFF
v_gene: TRBV20-1
j_gene: TRBJ2-1
abundance: NA
len: 11
d_gene: NA

CDR3nt: TGTGCCAGCAGCGAGGGGAGGGGTAGCTCCTACGAGCAGTACTTC
CDR3aa: CASSEGRGSSYEQYF
v_gene: TRBV9
j_gene: TRBJ2-7
abundance: NA
len: 15
d_gene: TRBD2

CDR3nt: TGCAGTGCTAGAGGTGGACAGTTGAACACTGAAGCTTTCTTT
CDR3aa: CSARGGQLNTEAFF
v_gene: TRBV20-1
j_gene: TRBJ1-1
abundance: many
len: 14
d_gene: NA

CDR3nt: TGCGCCAGCAGCTCCGGGACAGGGACCTACGAGCAGTACTTC
CDR3aa: CASSSGTGTYEQYF
v_gene: TRBV5-1
j_gene: TRBJ2-7
abundance: many
len: 14
d_gene: TRBD1

CDR3nt: TGTGCCAGCAAGGAGACTCTACCCACCGGGGAGCTGTTTTTT
CDR3aa: CASKETLPTGELFF
v_gene: TRBV7-2
j_gene: TRBJ2-2
abundance: few
len: 14
d_gene: NA

CDR3nt: TGTGCCAGCAGTTACAACCCTCACGTAGGCAATGAGCAGTTCTTC
CDR3aa: CASSYNPHVGNEQFF
v_gene: TRBV6-5
j_gene: TRBJ2-1
abundance: few
len: 15
d_gene: NA

CDR3nt: TGTGCCAGCAGTTACGTCTTCACAGATACGCAGTATTTT
CDR3aa: CASSYVFTDTQYF
v_gene: TRBV6-5
j_gene: TRBJ2-3
abundance: many
len: 13
d_gene: NA

CDR3nt: TGTGCCACCACTCTAGCAGGGTACAATGAGCAGTTCTTC
CDR3aa: CATTLAGYNEQFF
v_gene: TRBV2
j_gene: TRBJ2-1
abundance: NA
len: 13
d_gene: NA

CDR3nt: TGCGCCAGCAGCACGATGGGGCGGTACGAGCAGTACTTC
CDR3aa: CASSTMGRYEQYF
v_gene: TRBV5-1
j_gene: TRBJ2-7
abundance: NA
len: 13
d_gene: NA

CDR3nt: TGCGCCAGCAGGCAGACAGGGCGGGATGAAAAACTGTTTTTT
CDR3aa: CASRQTGRDEKLFF
v_gene: TRBV23-1
j_gene: TRBJ1-4
abundance: NA
len: 14
d_gene: TRBD1

CDR3nt: TGTGCCAGCAGTCCCCGGACAGGGGGTTACTATGGCTACACCTTC
CDR3aa: CASSPRTGGYYGYTF
v_gene: TRBV12-3/TRBV12-4
j_gene: TRBJ1-2
abundance: many
len: 15
d_gene: TRBD1

CDR3nt: TGTGCCATCAGGGGACAGCGTCCTCCCCACCGGGCTTTCTTT
CDR3aa: CAIRGQRPPHRAFF
v_gene: TRBV10-3
j_gene: TRBJ1-1
abundance: many
len: 14
d_gene: TRBD1

CDR3nt: TGTGCCAGCAGCCAAGATCTGGGAGAATACGAGCAGTACTTC
CDR3aa: CASSQDLGEYEQYF
v_gene: TRBV3-1
j_gene: TRBJ2-7
abundance: NA
len: 14
d_gene: NA